The next 19 T cell receptor beta chains were all read from a single sample in a study of T cell repertoires in cytomegalovirus infection. In TCRdb, the reads were re-called with MiXCR into one record per CDR3 protein. The sample includes about 140,000 distinct CDR3 sequences, roughly 6% of them seen just once. The sequenced sample consisted of PBMCs. Receptors were obtained from a human donor in good health (CMV status not recorded). Some clones in this sample may be carry-over from other donors' samples.

This clonotype was recorded many times. The chain is built from TRBV11-3 and TRBJ2-1, with D unclear. The CDR3 totals 12 residues. CDR1 and CDR2 (germline): SGHNT, YENEEA. V was pared by 3 bases and J by 9 bases, with 9 bases between. CDR3 DNA: TGTGCCAGCAGCTTCCGAGGCAGTGAGCAGTTCTTC. It is translated as CASSFRGSEQFF.

There are many counts of this clonotype. This rearrangement joins TRBV18 to TRBJ1-5; D ambiguous. The CDR3 contains 15 residues. The V gene's germline CDR1 is KGHSH and CDR2 LQKENI. The V end was cut by 0 bases, the J end by 10 bases, with 16 bases between. CDR3: CASSPPGPSHQPQHF. CDR3 DNA: TGTGCCAGCTCACCACCCGGGCCCTCTCACCAACCCCAGCATTTT.

The chain couples TRBV28 to TRBJ1-1, with D hard to call. V shed 6 bases and J shed 2 bases, with 4 bases lying between them. CDR3 size: 11 residues. Germline V gene sequence: CDR1 MDHEN, CDR2 SYDVKM. CDR3 sequence reads: CASRINTEAFF. The CDR3, as DNA: TGTGCCAGCAGGATTAACACTGAAGCTTTCTTT.

This clonotype was seen more than once but under ten times. V usage is TRBV7-9 and J usage is TRBJ2-7, with D perhaps TRBD2 (6 bases). The V and J ends lost 7 bases and 6 bases respectively, with 19 bases between them. The germline V gene has CDR1 SEHNR and CDR2 FQNEAQ (reference sequence). The CDR3 runs 14 residues. The CDR3 is CASIGGTGLLEQYF. As DNA, the CDR3 is TGTGCCAGCATCGGAGGGACGGGCCTACTCGAGCAGTACTTC.

This clonotype occurred a few times. The rearrangement joins TRBV19 to TRBJ2-1, with 12 bases fitting TRBD1. Trimming cost V 3 bases and J 9 bases; bases outside gene matches: 6. In germline, CDR1 is LNHDA, CDR2 SQIVND (reference sequence). This CDR3 has 15 amino acids. This CDR3 reads CASSIQGQGAFEQFF. The CDR3 DNA reads TGTGCCAGTAGTATTCAGGGACAGGGGGCCTTTGAGCAGTTCTTC. The complete variable domain, with remaining parts taken from reference TRBV19 and TRBJ2-1, reads DGGITQSPKYLFRKEGQNVTLSCEQNLNHDAMYWYRQDPGQGLRLIYYSQIVNDFQKGDIAEGYSVSREKKESFPLTVTSAQKNPTAFYLCASSIQGQGAFEQFFGPGTRLTVL.

This clonotype was recorded many times. This chain links TRBV28 with TRBJ2-7; D gene ambiguous. The germline V gene has CDR1 MDHEN and CDR2 SYDVKM. This CDR3 spans 15 amino acids. Between the trimmed V and J ends, which lost 2 bases and 7 bases, there was a span of 18 bases. CDR3 loop: CASSLRTVGSKEQYF. The DNA for the CDR3 is TGTGCCAGCAGTTTAAGAACAGTTGGCTCGAAAGAGCAGTACTTC. The full variable domain, completed using reference TRBV28 and TRBJ2-7, is DVKVTQSSRYLVKRTGEKVFLECVQDMDHENMFWYRQDPGLGLRLIYFSYDVKMKEKGDIPEGYSVSREKKERFSLILESASTNQTSMYLCASSLRTVGSKEQYFGPGTRLTVT.

The table lists this clonotype with a few counts. V gene TRBV30 combines with J gene TRBJ1-3, with D unresolved. Germline V lookup: CDR1 GTSNPN, CDR2 SVGIG (reference sequence). The V end lost 4 bases, the J end lost 0 bases, and 4 bases lay between the germline ends. The CDR3 spans 12 residues. The CDR3 reads CAWKASGNTIYF. The CDR3 region has the DNA TGTGCCTGGAAGGCCTCTGGAAACACCATATATTTT.

In this sample, this clonotype turned up many times. The chain carries TRBV28 and TRBJ2-3; the match to TRBD1 covers 8 bases. The CDR3 extends over 15 amino acids. Germline lookup yields CDR1 MDHEN and CDR2 SYDVKM. The J segment lost 2 bases and the V segment lost 4 bases, leaving 5 bases of the junction unmatched. The CDR3 here is CASSSLDRDTDTQYF. CDR3 DNA: TGTGCCAGCAGTTCCTTGGACAGGGACACAGATACGCAGTATTTT.

This clonotype has at least ten counts. This chain connects TRBV20-1 to TRBJ2-1; TRBD2 agrees at 11 bases. J lost 4 bases, V lost 7 bases, and 3 bases had no gene match. This CDR3 has 13 residues. The germline gives CDR1 DFQATT, CDR2 SNEGSKA (reference sequence). CDR3 sequence: CSVTSGGYNEQFF. DNA for the CDR3: TGCAGTGTCACTAGCGGGGGTTACAATGAGCAGTTCTTC.

In its sample, this clonotype was seen many times. V usage is TRBV4-2 and J usage is TRBJ1-5; tentative D call: TRBD1 (6 bases). The CDR3 covers 16 residues. Between the trimmed V and J ends, which lost 0 bases and 7 bases, there was a span of 16 bases. Germline CDR1 reads LGHNA; CDR2 reads YNFKEQ. CDR3 amino acids: CASSQDRVGGDQPQHF. CDR3 sequence (DNA): TGTGCCAGCAGCCAAGATCGGGTAGGGGGAGACCAGCCCCAGCATTTT.

This chain uses TRBV9 with TRBJ1-2; D is undetermined. Between the trimmed V and J ends, which lost 3 bases and 5 bases, there was a span of 11 bases. Germline V gene lookup returns CDR1 SGDLS and CDR2 YYNGEE. The CDR3 consists of 13 residues. The CDR3 DNA is TGTGCCAGCAGCGGAGGGTACAATTATGGCTACACCTTC. This codes for CASSGGYNYGYTF.

The V call is TRBV12-3 or TRBV12-4, the J call TRBJ1-2; D uncertain. The V end lost 3 bases, the J end lost 5 bases, and 10 bases lay between the germline ends. This CDR3 comprises 13 residues. The CDR3 region has the DNA TGTGCCAGCAGTTTTTGGTCAGTTTATGGCTACACCTTC. Protein sequence: CASSFWSVYGYTF.

In this sample, this clonotype turned up a few times. The chain is built from TRBV7-2 and TRBJ2-1; D unresolved. There are 14 residues in the CDR3. V was cut by 1 base and J by 10 bases, with 14 bases left in between. The germline V gene has CDR1 SGHTA and CDR2 FQGNSA. CDR3 in amino acids: CASSLESTTREQFF. In DNA, the CDR3 is TGTGCCAGCAGCTTAGAATCAACCACGAGGGAGCAGTTCTTC.

The sample holds many counts of this clonotype. V usage is TRBV10-2 and J usage is TRBJ2-1; TRBD2 matches at 7 bases. V was clipped by 2 bases and J by 2 bases; unmatched bases: 3. This CDR3 has 15 amino acids. Germline V gene data show CDR1 as WSHSY and CDR2 as SAAADI. The chain's CDR3 is CASSEPSGTYNEQFF. In nucleotides, the CDR3 is TGCGCCAGCAGTGAGCCTAGCGGAACCTACAATGAGCAGTTCTTC.

The chain is built from TRBV4-3 and TRBJ1-6; D is ambiguous. The CDR3 has 17 residues. Between the trimmed V and J ends, which lost 0 bases and 9 bases, there was a span of 18 bases. Per the germline V gene, CDR1 is LGHNA and CDR2 is YSLEER. CDR3 bases: TGCGCCAGCAGCCAAGATCCCCCGGACGCAGCGCCTTCACCCCTCCACTTT. This sequence encodes CASSQDPPDAAPSPLHF.

The chain uses TRBV28 and TRBJ2-7, with TRBD1 matching over 9 bases. CDR3 size: 14 residues. V was pared by 6 bases and J by 0 bases, with 3 bases of the junction left unmatched. Germline values: CDR1 MDHEN, CDR2 SYDVKM. The CDR3 spells CASRGQGFSYEQYF. CDR3 bases: TGTGCCAGCAGGGGACAGGGCTTCTCCTACGAGCAGTACTTC. The complete variable domain, with remaining parts taken from reference TRBV28 and TRBJ2-7, reads DVKVTQSSRYLVKRTGEKVFLECVQDMDHENMFWYRQDPGLGLRLIYFSYDVKMKEKGDIPEGYSVSREKKERFSLILESASTNQTSMYLCASRGQGFSYEQYFGPGTRLTVT.

This clonotype was detected a few times. The genes are TRBV5-6 and TRBJ2-2; tentative D call: TRBD2 (6 bases). The CDR3 is made up of 15 amino acids. Trimming shortened V by 3 bases and J by 0 bases, and 9 bases separated the two germline ends. The germline V gene has CDR1 SGHDT and CDR2 YYEEEE. CDR3 region: CASSWRGTNTGELFF. In DNA, the CDR3 is TGTGCCAGCAGCTGGAGGGGTACGAACACCGGGGAGCTGTTTTTT.

Ten or more counts support this clonotype. V usage is TRBV7-2 and J usage is TRBJ1-5; TRBD1 matches at 7 bases. CDR3 length equals 14 residues. CDR1 and CDR2 (germline): SGHTA, FQGNSA. The trim removed 1 base at V and 4 bases at J, leaving 1 base unmatched. The CDR3 protein is CASSLEDRNQPQHF. DNA of the CDR3: TGTGCCAGCAGCTTAGAGGACAGGAATCAGCCCCAGCATTTT.

Ten or more counts support this clonotype. The gene calls are TRBV28 and TRBJ2-5, with TRBD1 identical over 8 bases. The CDR3 contains 15 residues. V dropped 6 bases and J dropped 3; count of bases not matched to a gene: 9. CDR1 is MDHEN, CDR2 SYDVKM, per germline. The CDR3 bases are TGTGCCAGCAGGGGGGACAGGAGTTTTAAAGAGACCCAGTACTTC. This encodes CASRGDRSFKETQYF.